Listed here are 22 T cell receptor beta chains from one sample, sequenced in a study of blood T cell repertoires in COVID-19. The repertoire was sequenced with immunoSEQ multiplex PCR; TCRdb's copy has only in-frame clones and lacks some. The sample lists about 220,000 clones; around 83% were seen once. The sequencing sample was made of peripheral blood. The receptors derive from a man aged 40-55 years who had recovered from COVID-19.

The chain employs TRBV6-2 or TRBV6-3 and TRBJ1-5; D gene uncertain. Trimming removed 4 bases at V and 0 bases at J, with 19 bases between. The CDR3 has 18 residues. Germline values: CDR1 MNHEY, CDR2 SVGEGT. The DNA for the CDR3 is TGTGCCAGCAGTTCGGGTCGGACGGACTCTTATAGCAATCAGCCCCAGCATTTT. It is translated as CASSSGRTDSYSNQPQHF.

This clone occurred once. The J gene is TRBJ2-3, the V gene TRBV12-3 or TRBV12-4; D possibly corresponds to TRBD1 (6 bases). The CDR3 has 13 residues. V gave up 8 bases and J gave up 6 bases, with 15 bases separating them. Here the CDR3 DNA reads TGTGCCAGCGGGGGCCCGGAGTGGGATACGCAGTATTTT. Its protein is CASGGPEWDTQYF.

The chain is built from TRBV10-1 and TRBJ2-3; 8 bases are shared with TRBD2. The CDR3 runs 16 residues. V was clipped by 2 bases and J by 0 bases; unmatched bases: 4. Germline V gene lookup returns CDR1 WNHNN and CDR2 SYGVQD (reference sequence). Here the CDR3 DNA reads TGCGCCAGCAGTGAGAGGGCGGGAGGAAGCACAGATACGCAGTATTTT. This translates into CASSERAGGSTDTQYF.

The chain recombines TRBV7-2 with TRBJ1-1; D ambiguous. V lost 2 bases and J 1 base, leaving 11 bases between the germline ends. Germline CDR1 SGHTA, CDR2 FQGNSA. The CDR3 runs to 15 residues. CDR3 bases: TGTGCCAGCAGCTTATCTATGGCGGGGAACACTGAAGCTTTCTTT. Its translation: CASSLSMAGNTEAFF.

Here the CDR3 DNA reads TGTGCCAGCTCACCTCAAACCGACAGGGCCACAGATACGCAGTATTTT. It yields the protein CASSPQTDRATDTQYF. The chain carries TRBV18 and TRBJ2-3; 7 positions agree with TRBD1. The CDR3 runs 16 residues. V lost 3 bases and J lost 2; bases outside the gene matches: 8. Germline V CDR1 and CDR2: KGHSH, LQKENI.

This sequence joins TRBV6-6 and TRBJ2-7; the D is unclear. Germline values: CDR1 MNHNY, CDR2 SVGAGI (reference sequence). The CDR3 length is 14 residues. V lost 1 base, J lost 4 bases, and 11 bases lay in between. CDR3 sequence reads: CASSYFRSHYEQYF. CDR3 DNA: TGTGCCAGCAGTTACTTCAGATCCCATTACGAGCAGTACTTC.

The CDR3: CSGTGGTTDTQYF. In nucleotides, the CDR3 is TGCAGCGGAACAGGGGGCACCACAGATACGCAGTATTTT. The chain is built from TRBV29-1 and TRBJ2-3; 9 bases are a match to TRBD1. Germline lookup yields CDR1 SQVTM and CDR2 ANQGSEA. V trimming: 7 bases; J trimming: 2 bases; junction bases outside the gene matches: 4. The CDR3 sequence is 13 residues long.

The chain combines TRBV5-1 with TRBJ2-2; D is unclear. The CDR3 covers 15 residues. CDR1 and CDR2 (germline): SGHRS, YFSETQ. Trimming shortened V by 8 bases and J by 0 bases, and 14 bases separated the two germline ends. CDR3 in amino acids: CASSNTAANTGELFF. DNA for the CDR3: TGCGCCAGTTCGAACACAGCCGCGAACACCGGGGAGCTGTTTTTT.

The chain uses TRBV5-1 and TRBJ1-6; 7 bases fit TRBD1. Trimming cost V 4 bases and J 1 base; bases outside gene matches: 8. CDR1 and CDR2 from the germline V gene are SGHRS and YFSETQ. CDR3 size: 17 residues. DNA for the CDR3: TGCGCCAGCAGCATTACAGGGGTGGGGTCCTATAATTCACCCCTCCACTTT. Translated, it gives CASSITGVGSYNSPLHF.

The CDR3 loop reads CAWSAWDRAHMTANTIYF. CDR3 coding DNA: TGTGCCTGGAGTGCATGGGACAGGGCGCATATGACAGCAAACACCATATATTTT. V gene TRBV30 combines with J gene TRBJ1-3; TRBD1 matches at 9 bases. V trimming: 1 base; J trimming: 6 bases; junction bases outside the gene matches: 16. This CDR3 has 18 amino acids. Germline assignment: CDR1 GTSNPN and CDR2 SVGIG (reference sequence).

The V and J genes are TRBV29-1 and TRBJ1-1, with a possible D match to TRBD1 (5 bases). V lost 3 bases and J lost 4, with 21 bases in between. This CDR3 has 16 amino acids. CDR1 is SQVTM, CDR2 ANQGSEA, per germline. The CDR3 nucleotides are TGCAGCGTTGAGGAGCCACAGGCACCACCCCTCACTGAAGCTTTCTTT. Residues: CSVEEPQAPPLTEAFF.

The rearrangement joins TRBV4-2 to TRBJ2-7; D unresolved. This CDR3 region has 13 residues. V was shortened by 4 bases and J by 3 bases, with 10 bases between the two germline ends. CDR1 LGHNA and CDR2 YNFKEQ come from the germline V gene. In DNA form, the CDR3 reads TGTGCCAGCAGCCCGCTCGAGAGCTACGAGCAGTACTTC. Amino acids: CASSPLESYEQYF.

This clone was seen a single time. This chain connects TRBV11-2 to TRBJ1-3; TRBD1 is a possible D gene (6 bases). V gave up 5 bases and J gave up 0 bases, with 14 bases separating them. There are 16 residues in the CDR3. Germline assignment: CDR1 SGHAT and CDR2 FQNNGV. The CDR3: CASSRQVRLSGNTIYF. Written as DNA, the CDR3 is TGTGCCAGCAGCCGACAGGTTCGACTCTCTGGAAACACCATATATTTT.

This chain joins TRBV30 and TRBJ1-4, with a tentative D call TRBD1 (5 bases). Per the germline V gene, CDR1 is GTSNPN and CDR2 is SVGIG (reference sequence). The CDR3 contains 15 residues. Trimming pared 0 bases from V and 8 bases from J, leaving 16 bases between. Written as DNA, the CDR3 is TGTGCCTGGAGTGTCGGAGTCGGGGGTCGGGAAAAACTGTTTTTT. This encodes CAWSVGVGGREKLFF.

The chain links TRBV6-2 or TRBV6-3 to TRBJ2-5; D possibly corresponds to TRBD2 (5 bases). Trimming pared 0 bases from V and 4 bases from J, leaving 12 bases between. CDR1 MNHEY and CDR2 SVGEGT come from the germline V gene. The CDR3 runs to 15 residues. Here the CDR3 reads CASSYSPTKRETQYF. The DNA for the CDR3 is TGTGCCAGCAGTTACTCGCCGACTAAGAGAGAGACCCAGTACTTC.

This clone came up once. The gene calls are TRBV5-1 and TRBJ2-7, with D possibly being TRBD1 (6 bases). Germline V gene lookup returns CDR1 SGHRS and CDR2 YFSETQ. Trimming removed 7 bases at V and 2 bases at J, with 10 bases between. The CDR3 is 12 residues long. The CDR3 bases are TGCGCCAGCGGGACATCCCCCTACGAGCAGTACTTC. Protein: CASGTSPYEQYF.

The V and J genes are TRBV5-5 and TRBJ1-2; TRBD1 matches at 9 bases. The CDR3 spans 16 residues. Germline V gene sequence: CDR1 SGHKS, CDR2 YYEKEE (reference sequence). With 4 bases clipped from V and 6 bases from J, the junction kept 13 bases outside the gene matches. For the CDR3, the DNA is TGTGCCAGCAGCGAAACAACTCACAGGGGGCTCAATGGCTACACCTTC. It yields the protein CASSETTHRGLNGYTF.

This clone was counted only a few times. The chain joins TRBV18 to TRBJ1-5; TRBD1 matches at 7 bases. Per germline, CDR1 KGHSH and CDR2 LQKENI. This CDR3 has 14 amino acids. Unmatched junction bases numbered 5, after V lost 5 bases and J lost 4 bases. In DNA, the CDR3 is TGTGCCAGCTCAGACAGGGTTGGAAATCAGCCCCAGCATTTT. Protein product: CASSDRVGNQPQHF.

The chain carries TRBV7-2 and TRBJ2-1; 9 bases fit TRBD2. CDR1 SGHTA and CDR2 FQGNSA come from the germline V gene. This CDR3 comprises 16 residues. V lost 0 bases, J lost 4 bases, and 4 bases stayed unmatched. This CDR3 is CASSLAPSGRYNEQFF. CDR3 coding DNA: TGTGCCAGCAGCTTAGCTCCCAGCGGGAGGTACAATGAGCAGTTCTTC. The full variable domain, its missing parts supplied by reference TRBV7-2 and TRBJ2-1, is GAGVSQSPSNKVTEKGKDVELRCDPISGHTALYWYRQSLGQGLEFLIYFQGNSAPDKSGLPSDRFSAERTGGSVSTLTIQRTQQEDSAVYLCASSLAPSGRYNEQFFGPGTRLTVL.

The chain recombines TRBV7-9 with TRBJ1-1; perhaps TRBD1 as D (5 bases). This CDR3 has 16 amino acids. The germline V gene has CDR1 SEHNR and CDR2 FQNEAQ (reference sequence). Trimming pared 4 bases from V and 5 bases from J, leaving 20 bases between. The CDR3 spells CASSSQGRNTPTEAFF. As DNA, the CDR3 is TGTGCCAGCAGCTCTCAGGGTCGGAATACCCCGACTGAAGCTTTCTTT.

This clone has at least ten counts. The V call is TRBV20-1, the J call TRBJ1-1; a possible D gene is TRBD1 (6 bases). The CDR3 spans 13 residues. V lost 3 bases, J lost 5 bases, and 13 bases lay in between. Germline V CDR1 and CDR2: DFQATT, SNEGSKA (reference sequence). The CDR3 loop reads CSASGRGGTEAFF. CDR3 in DNA: TGCAGTGCTAGTGGCAGGGGAGGGACTGAAGCTTTCTTT.

This rearrangement joins TRBV7-2 to TRBJ2-3, with TRBD2 identical over 10 bases. The J segment lost 6 bases and the V segment lost 5 bases, leaving 8 bases of the junction unmatched. This CDR3 is 15 amino acids long. Per the germline V gene, CDR1 is SGHTA and CDR2 is FQGNSA. CDR3 DNA sequence: TGTGCCAGCAGCACTCGTCCGGGACTAGCGGATACGCAGTATTTT. Its protein product is CASSTRPGLADTQYF.